The 15 T cell receptor beta chains reported below all come from one sample, sequenced in a study of T-cell reconstitution after alpha-beta-depleted transplantation in children. Construction of the TCRbeta library involved unique molecular identifiers. From the PCR reads, TCRdb called clonotypes with MiXCR, one entry per CDR3 protein. The profile shows a few hundred thousand distinct CDR3 sequences, about a tenth of them singletons. The sample here was PBMCs from the stem cell graft donor, taken from the stem cell graft. These receptor sequences come from a human donor who donated a stem cell graft to a child with acute lymphoblastic leukemia.

The chain joins TRBV7-2 to TRBJ1-2; no definite D call. V was clipped by 1 base and J by 6 bases, with 9 bases between them. Per the germline V gene, CDR1 is SGHTA and CDR2 is FQGNSA. The CDR3 is made up of 13 amino acids. CDR3 nucleotides: TGTGCCAGCAGCTTAGTTGGGGATGATGGCTACACCTTC. This translates into CASSLVGDDGYTF.

This clonotype was detected only a few times. CDR3 in DNA: TGTGCCAGCAGCTTAGCGTACGGGAGGGCGCAGTATTTT. Translating gives CASSLAYGRAQYF. This chain joins TRBV7-8 and TRBJ2-3; 8 nucleotides line up with TRBD2. V gave up 0 bases and J gave up 10 bases; unmatched junction bases: 3. This CDR3 comprises 13 residues. From germline, CDR1 is SGHVS and CDR2 FQNEAQ.

The rearrangement links TRBV5-1 to TRBJ2-3, with D tentatively TRBD2 (5 bases). Trimming shortened V by 4 bases and J by 5 bases, and 11 bases separated the two germline ends. Germline CDR1 SGHRS, CDR2 YFSETQ. The CDR3 has 13 amino acids. This CDR3 reads CASSTGLQDTQYF. CDR3 nucleotides: TGCGCCAGCAGCACCGGACTCCAAGATACGCAGTATTTT.

The chain's CDR3 is CASRLNSVYSYNEQFF. In nucleotides, the CDR3 is TGTGCCAGCAGGCTAAATAGCGTCTACTCCTACAATGAGCAGTTCTTC. The V call is TRBV27, the J call TRBJ2-1, with D possibly matching TRBD2 (5 bases). V lost 6 bases and J lost 0, with 15 bases in between. The CDR3 length is 16 residues. Germline V lookup: CDR1 MNHEY, CDR2 SMNVEV (reference sequence).

In this sample, this clonotype turned up a few times. V is TRBV29-1 and J is TRBJ1-5, with D possibly being TRBD1 (6 bases). Trimming removed 5 bases from V and 5 bases from J, with 16 bases in between. The germline V gene has CDR1 SQVTM and CDR2 ANQGSEA. The CDR3 totals 14 residues. The CDR3 spells CSVRVTGRDQPQHF. The CDR3 region has the DNA TGCAGCGTTCGGGTCACAGGGCGCGATCAGCCCCAGCATTTT.

This clonotype occurred a few times. The chain couples TRBV15 to TRBJ2-1; TRBD2 is a possible D gene (6 bases). The germline V and J ends were trimmed by 0 bases and 4 bases, with 16 bases remaining between them. The CDR3 loop spans 17 amino acids. CDR1 and CDR2 from the germline V gene are LNHNV and YYDKDF (reference sequence). In DNA form, the CDR3 reads TGTGCCACCAGCAGAGATCCCCGTTCGGGAGATTACAATGAGCAGTTCTTC. This translates into CATSRDPRSGDYNEQFF.

The rearrangement links TRBV28 to TRBJ1-1; the D is unclear. The V gene lost 1 base and the J gene lost 6 bases, with 9 bases spanning the gap. Germline loops: CDR1 MDHEN, CDR2 SYDVKM. This CDR3 contains 13 residues. As DNA, the CDR3 is TGTGCCAGCAGTTTATCTGGGATCTCTGAAGCTTTCTTT. It translates to CASSLSGISEAFF.

This clonotype was seen repeatedly, ten times or more. DNA of the CDR3: TGTGCCAGCAGTTGGGGAAATCAGCCCCAGCATTTT. Protein: CASSWGNQPQHF. The chain is built from TRBV12-3 or TRBV12-4 and TRBJ1-5, with D uncertain. V dropped 4 bases and J dropped 4 bases, with 5 bases sitting between them. The CDR3 totals 12 residues.

This clonotype has a count of ten or more. The gene calls are TRBV5-1 and TRBJ1-1; D gene unclear. With 6 bases removed from V and 1 base from J, the gap between germline ends came to 10 bases. In germline, CDR1 is SGHRS, CDR2 YFSETQ. This CDR3 is built from 13 residues. The CDR3 bases are TGCGCCAGCAATGGAGGTTCGAACACTGAAGCTTTCTTT. Protein product: CASNGGSNTEAFF. The whole variable domain, filled in from reference TRBV5-1 and TRBJ1-1, reads KAGVTQTPRYLIKTRGQQVTLSCSPISGHRSVSWYQQTPGQGLQFLFEYFSETQRNKGNFPGRFSGRQFSNSRSEMNVSTLELGDSALYLCASNGGSNTEAFFGQGTRLTVV.

DNA of the CDR3: TGCGCCAGCAGCTTGGGTATTAGCGGAGAAGAGACCCAGTACTTC. Its protein is CASSLGISGEETQYF. This chain connects TRBV5-1 to TRBJ2-5; D might be TRBD2 (6 bases). Germline V gene lookup returns CDR1 SGHRS and CDR2 YFSETQ. V lost 0 bases and J 3 bases, leaving 12 bases between the germline ends. This CDR3 comprises 15 residues. The full variable domain, completed using reference TRBV5-1 and TRBJ2-5, is KAGVTQTPRYLIKTRGQQVTLSCSPISGHRSVSWYQQTPGQGLQFLFEYFSETQRNKGNFPGRFSGRQFSNSRSEMNVSTLELGDSALYLCASSLGISGEETQYFGPGTRLLVL.

This clonotype came up a few times. This chain's CDR3 is CASSQPLEGDTQYF. CDR3 in DNA: TGTGCCAGCAGTCAGCCCCTCGAGGGTGATACGCAGTATTTT. The chain carries TRBV6-2 or TRBV6-3 and TRBJ2-3; possibly TRBD2 for D (5 bases). The CDR3 is 14 amino acids. The V end lost 5 bases, the J end lost 6 bases, and 15 bases lay between the germline ends. CDR1 MNHEY and CDR2 SVGEGT come from the germline V gene.

In its sample, this clonotype was seen many times. This CDR3 reads CASSPRAGGQYNEQFF. The CDR3 bases are TGTGCCAGCAGCCCTCGGGCAGGGGGGCAGTACAATGAGCAGTTCTTC. V gene TRBV12-3 or TRBV12-4 combines with J gene TRBJ2-1; D is possibly TRBD1 (7 bases). Trimming pared 6 bases from V and 4 bases from J, leaving 19 bases between. The CDR3 is made up of 16 amino acids.

The V gene is TRBV3-1, the J gene TRBJ1-2; a weak D match, TRBD1 (5 bases). Germline lookup yields CDR1 LGHDT and CDR2 YNNKEL (reference sequence). CDR3 length: 13 residues. Between the trimmed V and J ends, which lost 2 bases and 8 bases, there was a span of 12 bases. The DNA for the CDR3 is TGTGCCAGCAGCCAAAGTAGGGGCGGAGGCTACACCTTC. Translating it yields CASSQSRGGGYTF.

The chain is built from TRBV12-3 or TRBV12-4 and TRBJ2-5, with 12 bases aligning to TRBD2. The CDR3 extends over 18 amino acids. V lost 5 bases to trimming and J lost 0 bases; unmatched junction nucleotides: 10. Here the CDR3 reads CASSPLRLAGAYQETQYF. The CDR3 coding sequence is TGTGCCAGCAGTCCCCTGAGACTAGCGGGAGCGTACCAAGAGACCCAGTACTTC.

This clonotype showed up just a few times. The rearrangement links TRBV5-1 to TRBJ2-3; 7 bases match TRBD1. V lost 3 bases, J lost 1 base, and 5 bases stayed unmatched. The CDR3 sequence is 15 residues long. CDR1 is SGHRS and CDR2 is YFSETQ in the germline V gene. CDR3: CASSSDRARTDTQYF. Written as DNA, the CDR3 is TGCGCCAGCAGCTCCGACAGGGCCCGCACAGATACGCAGTATTTT.